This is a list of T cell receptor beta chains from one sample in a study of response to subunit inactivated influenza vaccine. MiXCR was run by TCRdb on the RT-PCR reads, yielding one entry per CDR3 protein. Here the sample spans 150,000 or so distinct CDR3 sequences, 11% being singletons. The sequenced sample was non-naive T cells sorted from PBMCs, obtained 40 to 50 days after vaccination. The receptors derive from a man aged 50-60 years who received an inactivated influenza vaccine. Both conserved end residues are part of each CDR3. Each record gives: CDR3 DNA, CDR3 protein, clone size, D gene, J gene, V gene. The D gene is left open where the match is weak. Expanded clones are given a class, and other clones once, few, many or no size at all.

cdr3_nt: TGTGCCAGCAGCTTAGTGGCGGGGCGTGGGACAGAGCAGTTCTTC
cdr3_aa: CASSLVAGRGTEQFF
clone_size: .
d_call: .
j_call: TRBJ2-1
v_call: TRBV7-2

cdr3_nt: TGTGCCAGCAGTGATCTAGCGGGGAACCAAGAGACCCAGTACTTC
cdr3_aa: CASSDLAGNQETQYF
clone_size: .
d_call: TRBD2
j_call: TRBJ2-5
v_call: TRBV2

cdr3_nt: TGCAGTGCTAGAGAAGGACAGGGCAGGCCGAACACTGAAGCTTTCTTT
cdr3_aa: CSAREGQGRPNTEAFF
clone_size: .
d_call: TRBD1
j_call: TRBJ1-1
v_call: TRBV20-1

cdr3_nt: TGTGCCAGCAGATTGACAGGGAGGCCTGAAGCTTTCTTT
cdr3_aa: CASRLTGRPEAFF
clone_size: many
d_call: TRBD1
j_call: TRBJ1-1
v_call: TRBV7-2

cdr3_nt: TGCAGCGTTCCTCATTATGTCAGCGAGAGCTCTGGAAACACCATATATTTT
cdr3_aa: CSVPHYVSESSGNTIYF
clone_size: few
d_call: .
j_call: TRBJ1-3
v_call: TRBV29-1

cdr3_nt: TGTGCCAGCAGGCAGGGACAGACAGCTAACTATGGCTACACCTTC
cdr3_aa: CASRQGQTANYGYTF
clone_size: few
d_call: TRBD1
j_call: TRBJ1-2
v_call: TRBV28

cdr3_nt: TGCGCCAGCAGCCAAGATAGTAGGGCGGGGAATTCACCCCTCCACTTT
cdr3_aa: CASSQDSRAGNSPLHF
clone_size: few
d_call: .
j_call: TRBJ1-6
v_call: TRBV4-3

cdr3_nt: TGTGCCAGCAGTTACTCGGGGCGGAATGAGCAGTTCTTC
cdr3_aa: CASSYSGRNEQFF
clone_size: .
d_call: .
j_call: TRBJ2-1
v_call: TRBV6-2/TRBV6-3

cdr3_nt: TGTGCCAGTAGTATAACGGGGCGGGCCGAGCAGTACTTC
cdr3_aa: CASSITGRAEQYF
clone_size: .
d_call: .
j_call: TRBJ2-7
v_call: TRBV19

cdr3_nt: TGTGCCAGCAGCCAAGAGCGTGGATCAGGGAGCGTGGGCACTGAAGCTTTCTTT
cdr3_aa: CASSQERGSGSVGTEAFF
clone_size: .
d_call: .
j_call: TRBJ1-1
v_call: TRBV3-1

cdr3_nt: TGTGCCAGCAGCTCTCGGACAAACCCGAGCCAGTTCTTC
cdr3_aa: CASSSRTNPSQFF
clone_size: many
d_call: .
j_call: TRBJ2-1
v_call: TRBV7-9

cdr3_nt: TGCAGCGTTGGAGAGGGACAGGCTGGAAACACCATATATTTT
cdr3_aa: CSVGEGQAGNTIYF
clone_size: .
d_call: TRBD1
j_call: TRBJ1-3
v_call: TRBV29-1

cdr3_nt: TGTGCCAGCAGCTTAGGAACTAGTAACTACAATGAGCAGTTCTTC
cdr3_aa: CASSLGTSNYNEQFF
clone_size: many
d_call: .
j_call: TRBJ2-1
v_call: TRBV7-6

cdr3_nt: TGTGCCAGCAGCCAAACCTCGGGACGCGGCGAGCAGTACTTC
cdr3_aa: CASSQTSGRGEQYF
clone_size: .
d_call: .
j_call: TRBJ2-7
v_call: TRBV3-1

cdr3_nt: TGTGCCAGCAGCTTAGTGGGTCGGGCGGGTTCCCAAGAGACCCAGTACTTC
cdr3_aa: CASSLVGRAGSQETQYF
clone_size: many
d_call: .
j_call: TRBJ2-5
v_call: TRBV7-2

cdr3_nt: TGTGCCAGCAGTTTACGCCCCCCGGGACTAGCGGGGGTAGCTAGCACAGATACGCAGTATTTT
cdr3_aa: CASSLRPPGLAGVASTDTQYF
clone_size: many
d_call: TRBD2
j_call: TRBJ2-3
v_call: TRBV27